The 9 T cell receptor beta chains presented below share a single source sample, sequenced in a study of cytomegalovirus exposure and HLA in healthy donors. Primers for the PCR totalled 60 Vbeta and 13 Jbeta. TCRdb's copy holds only in-frame clones and misses some; the assay was immunoSEQ multiplex PCR. The table shows 130,000 to 150,000 clones, with around four fifths occurring only once. Sequences were obtained from PBMCs. The receptors here all came from a boy aged 2 to 10 in good health and CMV-seronegative.

The chain couples TRBV4-1 to TRBJ2-7; 9 bases agree with TRBD1. Germline CDR1 is MGHRA and CDR2 is YSYEKL. The V gene end was trimmed by 7 bases and the J gene end by 1 base; junction bases not matched to a gene: 14. The CDR3 loop spans 17 amino acids. CDR3 in amino acids: CASTDPTLGQGSYEQYF. The CDR3 region has the DNA TGCGCCAGCACCGATCCCACTTTGGGACAGGGATCCTACGAGCAGTACTTC.

The CDR3 DNA sequence: TGTGCCATCAGTGCGTACCGGGACAGGACCGGTATTACACCGGATCAGCCCCAGCATTTT. Its translation: CAISAYRDRTGITPDQPQHF. This sequence joins TRBV10-3 and TRBJ1-5; 8 bases map to TRBD1. The CDR3 contains 20 residues. V trimming: 4 bases; J trimming: 5 bases; junction bases outside the gene matches: 22. Germline lookup yields CDR1 ENHRY and CDR2 SYGVKD.

The chain is built from TRBV4-1 and TRBJ2-7, with D uncertain. Trimming took off 1 base at V and 2 bases at J, with 6 bases between the two ends. The CDR3 runs 13 residues. Germline CDR1 reads MGHRA; CDR2 reads YSYEKL. CDR3 amino acids: CASSQAHPYEQYF. CDR3 nucleotide sequence: TGCGCCAGCAGCCAAGCACACCCCTACGAGCAGTACTTC.

V gene TRBV4-2 combines with J gene TRBJ2-7; 7 bases map to TRBD1. The germline CDR1 and CDR2 sequences are LGHNA and YNFKEQ. V trimming: 3 bases; J trimming: 4 bases; junction bases outside the gene matches: 6. The CDR3 has 14 amino acids. The CDR3 DNA reads TGTGCCAGCAGCCATCCGGGACAGACTTACGAGCAGTACTTC. This gives the protein CASSHPGQTYEQYF.

This chain links TRBV6-5 with TRBJ1-1, with a weak D call TRBD1 (6 bases). Germline V gives CDR1 MNHEY, CDR2 SVGAGI. V was pared by 0 bases and J by 8 bases, with 19 bases between. The CDR3 length is 16 residues. This chain's CDR3 is CASSYSRRGGDREAFF. CDR3 sequence (DNA): TGTGCCAGCAGTTACTCGAGGAGAGGGGGAGACCGAGAAGCTTTCTTT.

The CDR3 loop is CASSLLDSTDTQYF. The CDR3 region has the DNA TGTGCCAGCAGCTTATTAGATAGCACAGATACGCAGTATTTT. V and J are TRBV7-9 and TRBJ2-3, with D hard to call. Germline loops: CDR1 SEHNR, CDR2 FQNEAQ (reference sequence). This CDR3 has 14 amino acids. V lost 2 bases to trimming and J lost 0 bases, with 6 bases between them.

This clone occurred a few times. The rearrangement links TRBV19 to TRBJ2-2, with 9 bases that match TRBD2. Trimming at V came to 5 bases and at J to 4 bases, leaving 14 bases not matched to a gene. Germline values: CDR1 LNHDA, CDR2 SQIVND (reference sequence). The CDR3 has 18 residues. CDR3 region: CASSPRGVAGVATGELFF. In DNA, the CDR3 is TGTGCCAGTAGTCCCCGAGGAGTAGCGGGAGTCGCCACCGGGGAGCTGTTTTTT.

This clone has just a few counts. The V and J genes are TRBV19 and TRBJ2-5; D possibly corresponds to TRBD2 (5 bases). The V end was cut by 3 bases, the J end by 2 bases, with 10 bases between. The V gene's germline CDR1 is LNHDA and CDR2 SQIVND (reference sequence). The CDR3 length is 14 residues. The chain's CDR3 is CASSMASRQETQYF. CDR3 coding DNA: TGTGCCAGTAGTATGGCTAGCAGGCAAGAGACCCAGTACTTC. The complete variable domain, with remaining parts taken from reference TRBV19 and TRBJ2-5, reads DGGITQSPKYLFRKEGQNVTLSCEQNLNHDAMYWYRQDPGQGLRLIYYSQIVNDFQKGDIAEGYSVSREKKESFPLTVTSAQKNPTAFYLCASSMASRQETQYFGPGTRLLVL.

Concerning this clone itself: The same CDR3 also results from other DNA sequences found in this sample. V gene TRBV6-1 combines with J gene TRBJ2-7, with 9 positions matching TRBD1. CDR1 and CDR2 from the germline V gene are MNHNS and SASEGT. The CDR3 runs to 15 residues. V was clipped by 3 bases and J by 1 base; unmatched bases: 4. CDR3 in DNA: TGTGCCAGCAGTGAGGCGACAGGGGGGTCCTACGAGCAGTACTTC. It yields the protein CASSEATGGSYEQYF.